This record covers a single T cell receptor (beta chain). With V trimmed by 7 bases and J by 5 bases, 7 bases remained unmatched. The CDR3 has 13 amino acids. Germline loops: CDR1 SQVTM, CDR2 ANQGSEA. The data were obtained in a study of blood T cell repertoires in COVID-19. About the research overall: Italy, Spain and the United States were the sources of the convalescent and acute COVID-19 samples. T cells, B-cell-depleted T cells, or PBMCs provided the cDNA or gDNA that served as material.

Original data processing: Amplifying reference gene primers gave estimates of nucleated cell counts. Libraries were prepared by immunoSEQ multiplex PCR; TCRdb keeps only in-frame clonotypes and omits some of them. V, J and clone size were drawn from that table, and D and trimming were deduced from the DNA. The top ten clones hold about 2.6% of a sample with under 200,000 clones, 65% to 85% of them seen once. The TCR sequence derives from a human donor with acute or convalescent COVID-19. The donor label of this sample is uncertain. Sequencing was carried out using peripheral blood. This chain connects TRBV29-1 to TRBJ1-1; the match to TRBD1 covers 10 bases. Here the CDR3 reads CSAGDRGRTEAFF. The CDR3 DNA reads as TGCAGCGCCGGGGACAGGGGTAGAACTGAAGCTTTCTTT. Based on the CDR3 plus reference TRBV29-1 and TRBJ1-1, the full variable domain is SAVISQKPSRDICQRGTSLTIQCQVDSQVTMMFWYRQQPGQSLTLIATANQGSEATYESGFVIDKFPISRPNLTFSTLTVSNMSPEDSSIYLCSAGDRGRTEAFFGQGTRLTVV.